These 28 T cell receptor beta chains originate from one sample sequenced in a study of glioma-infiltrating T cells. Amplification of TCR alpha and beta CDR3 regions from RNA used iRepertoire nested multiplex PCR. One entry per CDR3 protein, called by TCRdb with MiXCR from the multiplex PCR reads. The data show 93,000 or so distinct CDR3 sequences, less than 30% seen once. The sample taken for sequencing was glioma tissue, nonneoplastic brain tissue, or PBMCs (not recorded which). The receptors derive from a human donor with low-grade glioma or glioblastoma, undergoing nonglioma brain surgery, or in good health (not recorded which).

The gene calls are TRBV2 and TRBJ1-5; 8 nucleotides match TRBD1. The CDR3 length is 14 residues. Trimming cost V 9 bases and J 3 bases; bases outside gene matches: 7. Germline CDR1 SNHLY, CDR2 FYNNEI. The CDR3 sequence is CASRGQAPNQPQHF. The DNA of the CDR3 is TGTGCCAGTAGGGGACAGGCACCCAATCAGCCCCAGCATTTT.

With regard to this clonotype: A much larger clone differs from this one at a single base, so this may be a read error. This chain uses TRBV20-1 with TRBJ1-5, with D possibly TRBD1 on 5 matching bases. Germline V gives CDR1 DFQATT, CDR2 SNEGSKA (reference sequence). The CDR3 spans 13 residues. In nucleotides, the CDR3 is TGCATTGCTGAGACAGTCCGCAATCAGCCCCAGCATTTT. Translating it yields CIAETVRNQPQHF.

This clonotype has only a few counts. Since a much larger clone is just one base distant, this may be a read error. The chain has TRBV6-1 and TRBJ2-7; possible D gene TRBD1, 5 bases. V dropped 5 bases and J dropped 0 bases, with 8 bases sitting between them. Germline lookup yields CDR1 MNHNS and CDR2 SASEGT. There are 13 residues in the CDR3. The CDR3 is CASSYQGSYEQYF. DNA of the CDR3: TGTGCCAGCAGTTATCAGGGCTCCTACGAGCAGTACTTC.

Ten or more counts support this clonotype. CDR3 sequence: CASSEGWGHPRYEQYF. The CDR3 nucleotides read TGTGCCAGCAGTGAGGGTTGGGGACATCCCCGTTACGAGCAGTACTTC. The chain joins TRBV25-1 to TRBJ2-7, with D possibly matching TRBD1 (6 bases). Trimming cost V 3 bases and J 4 bases, with 19 bases left between them. Germline V gene lookup returns CDR1 MGHDK and CDR2 SYGVNS. The CDR3 loop spans 16 amino acids.

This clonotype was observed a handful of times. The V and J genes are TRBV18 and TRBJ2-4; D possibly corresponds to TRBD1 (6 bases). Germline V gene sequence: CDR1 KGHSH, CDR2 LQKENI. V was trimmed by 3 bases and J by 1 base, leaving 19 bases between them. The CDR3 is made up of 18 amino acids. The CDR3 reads CASSPRSPGAEAKNIQYF. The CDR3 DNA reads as TGTGCCAGCTCACCCCGCAGTCCAGGGGCCGAGGCCAAAAACATTCAGTACTTC. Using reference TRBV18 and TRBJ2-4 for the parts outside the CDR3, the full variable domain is NAGVMQNPRHLVRRRGQEARLRCSPMKGHSHVYWYRQLPEEGLKFMVYLQKENIIDESGMPKERFSAEFPKEGPSILRIQQVVRGDSAAYFCASSPRSPGAEAKNIQYFGAGTRLSVL.

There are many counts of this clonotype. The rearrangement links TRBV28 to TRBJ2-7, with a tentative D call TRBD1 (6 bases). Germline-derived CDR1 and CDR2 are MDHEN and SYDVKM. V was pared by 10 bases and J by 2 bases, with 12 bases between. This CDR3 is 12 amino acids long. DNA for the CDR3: TGTGCCACCGGGACACTTGCCTACGAGCAGTACTTC. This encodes CATGTLAYEQYF.

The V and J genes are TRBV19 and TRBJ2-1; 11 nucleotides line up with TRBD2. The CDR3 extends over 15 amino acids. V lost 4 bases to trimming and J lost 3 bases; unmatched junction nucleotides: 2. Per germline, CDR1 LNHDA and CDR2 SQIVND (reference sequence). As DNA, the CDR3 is TGTGCCAGTAGTACCGGGACTAGCGGCTACAATGAGCAGTTCTTC. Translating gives CASSTGTSGYNEQFF.

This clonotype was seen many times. CDR3 DNA: TGCAGTGCTAGCGGACTAGCGGGGGGTCGGGCAGATACGCAGTATTTT. Its protein is CSASGLAGGRADTQYF. The chain couples TRBV20-1 to TRBJ2-3, with 14 bases identical to TRBD2. Per germline, CDR1 DFQATT and CDR2 SNEGSKA (reference sequence). V shed 3 bases, J shed 4 bases, and the junction held 6 bases outside the gene matches. The CDR3 length is 16 residues.

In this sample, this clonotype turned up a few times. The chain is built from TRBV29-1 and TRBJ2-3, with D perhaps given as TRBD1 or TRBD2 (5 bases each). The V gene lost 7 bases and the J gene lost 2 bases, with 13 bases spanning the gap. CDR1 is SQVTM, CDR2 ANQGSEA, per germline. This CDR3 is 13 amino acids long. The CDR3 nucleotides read TGCAGCGCCCTGGGGACGTTCACAGATACGCAGTATTTT. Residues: CSALGTFTDTQYF.

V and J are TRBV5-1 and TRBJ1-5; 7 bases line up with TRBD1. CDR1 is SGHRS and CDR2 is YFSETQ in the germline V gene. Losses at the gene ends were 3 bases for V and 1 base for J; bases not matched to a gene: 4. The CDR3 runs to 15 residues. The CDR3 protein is CASSSGGESNQPQHF. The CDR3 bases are TGCGCCAGCAGCTCAGGGGGTGAGAGCAATCAGCCCCAGCATTTT.

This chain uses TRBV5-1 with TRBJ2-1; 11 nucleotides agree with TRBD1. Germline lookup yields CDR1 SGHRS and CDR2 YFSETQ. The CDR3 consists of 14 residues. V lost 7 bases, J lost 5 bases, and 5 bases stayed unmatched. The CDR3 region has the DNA TGCGCCAGCCAACCGGGACAGGGGGACAATGAGCAGTTCTTC. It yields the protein CASQPGQGDNEQFF.

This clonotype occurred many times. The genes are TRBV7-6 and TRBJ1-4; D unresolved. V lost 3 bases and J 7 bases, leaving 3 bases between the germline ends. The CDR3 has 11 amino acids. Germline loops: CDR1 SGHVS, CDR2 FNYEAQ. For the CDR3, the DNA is TGTGCCAGCAGCTTTGGTGAAAAACTGTTTTTT. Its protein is CASSFGEKLFF.

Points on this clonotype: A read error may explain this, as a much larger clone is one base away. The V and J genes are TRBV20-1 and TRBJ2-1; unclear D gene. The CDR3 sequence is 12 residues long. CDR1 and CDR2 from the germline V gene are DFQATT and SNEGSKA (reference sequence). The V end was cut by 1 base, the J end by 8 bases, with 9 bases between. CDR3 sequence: CSARAGSDEQFF. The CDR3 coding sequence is TGCAGTGCTAGAGCGGGCTCGGATGAGCAGTTCTTC.

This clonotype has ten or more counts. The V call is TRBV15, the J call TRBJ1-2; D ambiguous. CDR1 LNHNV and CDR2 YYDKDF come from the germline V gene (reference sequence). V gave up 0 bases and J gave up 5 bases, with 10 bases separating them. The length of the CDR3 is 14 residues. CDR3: CATSRDVGLYGYTF. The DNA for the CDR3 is TGTGCCACCAGCAGAGATGTAGGGTTGTATGGCTACACCTTC.

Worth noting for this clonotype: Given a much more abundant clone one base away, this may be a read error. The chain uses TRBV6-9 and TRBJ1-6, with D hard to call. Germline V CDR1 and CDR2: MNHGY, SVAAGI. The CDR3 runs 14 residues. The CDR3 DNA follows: TGTGCCAGCAGTTACGACGGGAATAATTCACCCCCCCACTTT. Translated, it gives CASSYDGNNSPPHF.

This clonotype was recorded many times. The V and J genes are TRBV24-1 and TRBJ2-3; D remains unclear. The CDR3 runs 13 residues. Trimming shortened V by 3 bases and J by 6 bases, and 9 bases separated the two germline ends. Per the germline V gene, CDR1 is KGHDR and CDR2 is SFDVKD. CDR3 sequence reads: CATSDTNTDTQYF. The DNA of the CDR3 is TGTGCCACCAGTGATACTAACACGGATACGCAGTATTTT.

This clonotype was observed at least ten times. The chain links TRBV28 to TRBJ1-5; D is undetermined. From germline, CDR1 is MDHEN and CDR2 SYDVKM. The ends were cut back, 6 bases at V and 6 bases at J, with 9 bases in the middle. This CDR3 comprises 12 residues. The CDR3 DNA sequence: TGTGCCAGCAGACGACCGGGTCAGCCCCAGCATTTT. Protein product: CASRRPGQPQHF.

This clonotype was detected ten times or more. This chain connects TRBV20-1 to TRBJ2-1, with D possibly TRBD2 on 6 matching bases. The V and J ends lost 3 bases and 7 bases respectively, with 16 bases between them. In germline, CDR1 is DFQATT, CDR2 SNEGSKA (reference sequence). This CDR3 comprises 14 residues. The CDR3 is CSASPVLGGNEQFF. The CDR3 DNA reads TGCAGTGCTAGCCCCGTCTTAGGAGGGAATGAGCAGTTCTTC.

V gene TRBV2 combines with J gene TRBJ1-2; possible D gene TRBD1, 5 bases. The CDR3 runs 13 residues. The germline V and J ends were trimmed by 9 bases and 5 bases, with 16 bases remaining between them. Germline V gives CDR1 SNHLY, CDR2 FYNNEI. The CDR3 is CARMSQGGYGYTF. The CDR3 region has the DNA TGTGCCAGAATGTCCCAGGGTGGGTATGGCTACACCTTC.

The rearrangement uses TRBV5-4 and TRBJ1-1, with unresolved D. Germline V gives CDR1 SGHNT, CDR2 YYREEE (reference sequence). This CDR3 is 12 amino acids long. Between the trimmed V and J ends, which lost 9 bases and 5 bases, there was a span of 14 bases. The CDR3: CAIGKIGTEAFF. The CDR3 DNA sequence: TGTGCCATCGGGAAAATCGGGACTGAAGCTTTCTTT.

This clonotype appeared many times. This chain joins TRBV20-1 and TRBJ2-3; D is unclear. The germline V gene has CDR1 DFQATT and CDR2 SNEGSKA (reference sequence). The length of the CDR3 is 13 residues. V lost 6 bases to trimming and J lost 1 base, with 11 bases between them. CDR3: CSAPEAGTDTQYF. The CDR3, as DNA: TGCAGTGCCCCCGAGGCAGGCACAGATACGCAGTATTTT.

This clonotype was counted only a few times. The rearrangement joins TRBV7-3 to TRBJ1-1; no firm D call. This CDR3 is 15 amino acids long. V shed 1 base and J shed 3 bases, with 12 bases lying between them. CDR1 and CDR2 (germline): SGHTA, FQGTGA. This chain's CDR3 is CASSLMGLGDTEAFF. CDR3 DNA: TGTGCCAGCAGCTTAATGGGCCTTGGGGACACTGAAGCTTTCTTT.

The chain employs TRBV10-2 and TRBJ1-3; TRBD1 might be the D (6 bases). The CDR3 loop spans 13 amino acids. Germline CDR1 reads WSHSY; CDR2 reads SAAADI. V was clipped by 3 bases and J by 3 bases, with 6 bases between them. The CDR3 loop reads CASSEQGGNTIYF. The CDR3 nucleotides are TGCGCCAGCAGTGAACAGGGTGGAAACACCATATATTTT.

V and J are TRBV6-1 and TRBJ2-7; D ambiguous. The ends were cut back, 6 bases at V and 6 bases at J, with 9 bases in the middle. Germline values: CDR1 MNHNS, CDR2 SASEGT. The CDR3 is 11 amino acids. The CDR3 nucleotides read TGTGCCAGCAGCTCCCCGGGCGAGCAGTACTTC. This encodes CASSSPGEQYF.

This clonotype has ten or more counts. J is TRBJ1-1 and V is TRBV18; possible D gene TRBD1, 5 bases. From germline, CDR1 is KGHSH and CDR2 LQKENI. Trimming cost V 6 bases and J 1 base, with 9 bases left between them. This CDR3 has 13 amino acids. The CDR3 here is CASSSGQNTEAFF. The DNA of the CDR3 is TGTGCCAGCTCTTCCGGACAGAACACTGAAGCTTTCTTT.

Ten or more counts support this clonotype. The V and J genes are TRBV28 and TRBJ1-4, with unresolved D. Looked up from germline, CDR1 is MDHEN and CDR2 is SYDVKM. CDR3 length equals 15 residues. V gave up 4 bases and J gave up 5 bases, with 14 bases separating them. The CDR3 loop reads CASSSRRGLNEKLFF. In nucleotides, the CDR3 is TGTGCCAGCAGTTCCCGCCGGGGTTTGAATGAAAAACTGTTTTTT.

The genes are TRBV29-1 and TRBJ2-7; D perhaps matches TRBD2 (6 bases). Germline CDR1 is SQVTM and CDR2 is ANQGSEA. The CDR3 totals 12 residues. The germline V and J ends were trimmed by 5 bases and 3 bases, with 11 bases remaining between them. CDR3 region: CSVMWGGYEQYF. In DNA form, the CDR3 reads TGCAGCGTTATGTGGGGAGGCTACGAGCAGTACTTC.

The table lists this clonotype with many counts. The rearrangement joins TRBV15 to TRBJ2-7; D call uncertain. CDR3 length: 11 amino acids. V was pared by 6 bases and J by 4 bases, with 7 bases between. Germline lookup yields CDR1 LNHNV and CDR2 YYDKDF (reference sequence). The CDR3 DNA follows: TGTGCCACCAGTCAGTTATACGAGCAGTACTTC. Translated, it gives CATSQLYEQYF.